Listed here are 18 T cell receptor beta chains from one sample, sequenced in a study of T cells in Graves' hyperthyroidism and ophthalmopathy. Amplification yielded TCR beta CDR3 regions, with RNA transcripts as the source. HTBI primers drove first-round RT-PCR of the TCR CDR3. MiXCR, run by TCRdb on the multiplex PCR reads, gives a single entry per CDR3 protein. The data contain around 520,000 distinct CDR3 sequences, 14% of them singletons. The sample was blood. The receptor set was obtained from a woman between 35 and 50 years old with Graves' hyperthyroidism.

Many counts were recorded for this clonotype. The gene calls are TRBV7-2 and TRBJ2-7; D uncertain. Deletions cut 2 bases from V and 1 base from J, with 12 bases between. Germline CDR1 and CDR2: SGHTA and FQGNSA. The CDR3 contains 15 residues. CDR3 bases: TGTGCCAGCAGCTTATGGAGCGATGGATCCTACGAGCAGTACTTC. Its translation is CASSLWSDGSYEQYF.

This clonotype was seen only a few times. J is TRBJ2-1 and V is TRBV7-9, with D possibly TRBD1 on 7 matching bases. Between the trimmed V and J ends, which lost 5 bases and 9 bases, there was a span of 14 bases. In germline, CDR1 is SEHNR, CDR2 FQNEAQ (reference sequence). The length of the CDR3 is 13 residues. The CDR3 spells CASSASGGGEQFF. CDR3 DNA: TGTGCCAGCAGCGCCTCAGGGGGAGGTGAGCAGTTCTTC.

This clonotype was seen repeatedly, ten times or more. The J gene is TRBJ2-1, the V gene TRBV9; no reliable D call. The germline CDR1 and CDR2 sequences are SGDLS and YYNGEE. V lost 0 bases and J lost 0, with 10 bases in between. CDR3 length: 16 amino acids. CDR3 region: CASSVVGSYSYNEQFF. In nucleotides, the CDR3 is TGTGCCAGCAGCGTAGTAGGCTCCTACTCCTACAATGAGCAGTTCTTC.

This clonotype was counted ten times or more. V gene TRBV18 combines with J gene TRBJ2-3; 7 nucleotides line up with TRBD2. The germline CDR1 and CDR2 sequences are KGHSH and LQKENI. V gave up 2 bases and J gave up 3 bases; unmatched junction bases: 8. CDR3 length: 16 residues. CDR3 sequence: CASSPEAGVGTDTQYF. The CDR3 coding sequence is TGTGCCAGCTCACCAGAGGCGGGAGTAGGGACAGATACGCAGTATTTT.

This clonotype has a handful of counts. The chain is built from TRBV12-3 or TRBV12-4 and TRBJ2-1; 7 nucleotides line up with TRBD2. The V and J ends lost 6 bases and 12 bases, in that order; junction bases with no gene match: 14. This CDR3 comprises 14 residues. The CDR3 loop is CASSPGTIIEGQFF. CDR3 in DNA: TGTGCCAGCAGCCCCGGGACTATAATTGAGGGGCAGTTCTTC.

This clonotype was picked up many times. This chain uses TRBV3-1 with TRBJ2-3; 9 bases are shared with TRBD2. The V and J ends lost 0 bases and 7 bases, in that order; junction bases with no gene match: 5. This CDR3 spans 15 amino acids. CDR1 is LGHDT and CDR2 is YNNKEL in the germline V gene (reference sequence). This chain's CDR3 is CASSQDKTSGNTQYF. Here the CDR3 DNA reads TGTGCCAGCAGCCAAGATAAGACTAGCGGTAATACGCAGTATTTT.

The sample holds many counts of this clonotype. The chain employs TRBV20-1 and TRBJ2-1; the D is unclear. Between the trimmed V and J ends, which lost 3 bases and 4 bases, there was a span of 10 bases. In germline, CDR1 is DFQATT, CDR2 SNEGSKA (reference sequence). This CDR3 contains 13 residues. CDR3 residues: CSASALRYNEQFF. Written as DNA, the CDR3 is TGCAGTGCTAGCGCACTACGATACAATGAGCAGTTCTTC.

In its sample, this clonotype was seen many times. The rearrangement joins TRBV2 to TRBJ2-3, with TRBD1 identical over 12 bases. Looked up from germline, CDR1 is SNHLY and CDR2 is FYNNEI. The junction had 19 bases not matched to a gene; V was cut back by 7 bases and J by 5 bases. The CDR3 runs to 19 residues. CDR3 amino acids: CASTERGQGALFFGDTQYF. Here the CDR3 DNA reads TGTGCCAGCACCGAGAGGGGACAGGGGGCTTTATTTTTCGGAGATACGCAGTATTTT.

This clonotype occurred once. This chain connects TRBV19 to TRBJ2-2; the D gene is possibly TRBD1 (6 bases). The CDR3 consists of 15 residues. Germline lookup yields CDR1 LNHDA and CDR2 SQIVND (reference sequence). With 6 bases removed from V and 0 bases from J, the gap between germline ends came to 11 bases. In DNA, the CDR3 is TGTGCCAGTAGCGGACAGTTCGCGAACACCGGGGAGCTGTTTTTT. Its translation: CASSGQFANTGELFF.

The CDR3 nucleotides are TGTGCCAGTAGTGAGCGGGGGAGTGAGCAGTTCTTC. As protein: CASSERGSEQFF. V usage is TRBV19 and J usage is TRBJ2-1; 8 bases agree with TRBD2. Germline trimming cut 5 bases from V and 9 bases from J; bases unmatched to any gene: 3. In germline, CDR1 is LNHDA, CDR2 SQIVND (reference sequence). The CDR3 totals 12 residues.

In this sample, this clonotype turned up many times. The V gene is TRBV5-1, the J gene TRBJ2-1; 11 bases align to TRBD2. V lost 2 bases and J lost 6; bases outside the gene matches: 4. The germline CDR1 and CDR2 sequences are SGHRS and YFSETQ. The CDR3 spans 15 residues. The CDR3 DNA follows: TGCGCCAGCAGCTTTACTAGCGGGAGTCGCAATGAGCAGTTCTTC. This gives the protein CASSFTSGSRNEQFF. The whole variable domain, remainder taken from reference TRBV5-1 and TRBJ2-1, is KAGVTQTPRYLIKTRGQQVTLSCSPISGHRSVSWYQQTPGQGLQFLFEYFSETQRNKGNFPGRFSGRQFSNSRSEMNVSTLELGDSALYLCASSFTSGSRNEQFFGPGTRLTVL.

At least ten counts were recorded for this clonotype. The J gene is TRBJ1-2, the V gene TRBV28; tentative D call: TRBD1 (6 bases). Trimming pared 3 bases from V and 6 bases from J, leaving 20 bases between. The CDR3 is 16 amino acids. The V gene's germline CDR1 is MDHEN and CDR2 SYDVKM. The CDR3 bases are TGTGCCAGCAGTTTGGTTAACAGGGTAGGTCGTGATGGCTACACCTTC. Its translation is CASSLVNRVGRDGYTF.

The genes are TRBV28 and TRBJ1-4, with D possibly matching TRBD1 (6 bases). V lost 10 bases to trimming and J lost 4 bases, with 13 bases between them. Germline V gives CDR1 MDHEN, CDR2 SYDVKM. The CDR3 is made up of 13 amino acids. This CDR3 is CATFGQNNEKLFF. The CDR3 DNA reads TGTGCCACCTTCGGACAGAATAATGAAAAACTGTTTTTT.

This clonotype was counted at least ten times. This chain joins TRBV11-3 and TRBJ1-2, with D perhaps matching TRBD1 (6 bases). V was shortened by 5 bases and J by 8 bases, with 18 bases between the two germline ends. The CDR3 contains 14 residues. CDR1 and CDR2 (germline): SGHNT, YENEEA. In nucleotides, the CDR3 is TGTGCCAGCAGCGCAACCGGGACATCGGAGGGCTACACCTTC. Its protein product is CASSATGTSEGYTF. The whole variable domain, filled in from reference TRBV11-3 and TRBJ1-2, reads EAGVVQSPRYKIIEKKQPVAFWCNPISGHNTLYWYLQNLGQGPELLIRYENEEAVDDSQLPKDRFSAERLKGVDSTLKIQPAELGDSAVYLCASSATGTSEGYTFGSGTRLTVV.

This clonotype was detected ten times or more. V and J are TRBV5-1 and TRBJ2-7, with TRBD2 matching 11 bases. The trim removed 3 bases at V and 3 bases at J, leaving 5 bases unmatched. The CDR3 totals 15 residues. The germline V gene has CDR1 SGHRS and CDR2 YFSETQ. This chain's CDR3 is CASSSGLAGRYEQYF. Here the CDR3 DNA reads TGCGCCAGCAGCTCCGGACTAGCGGGCCGCTACGAGCAGTACTTC. Variable domain in full (rest from reference TRBV5-1 and TRBJ2-7): KAGVTQTPRYLIKTRGQQVTLSCSPISGHRSVSWYQQTPGQGLQFLFEYFSETQRNKGNFPGRFSGRQFSNSRSEMNVSTLELGDSALYLCASSSGLAGRYEQYFGPGTRLTVT.

J is TRBJ1-4 and V is TRBV2; 10 bases agree with TRBD1. The V gene's germline CDR1 is SNHLY and CDR2 FYNNEI. This CDR3 is 18 amino acids long. J was trimmed by 7 bases and V by 1 base; bases with no gene match: 12. The CDR3 loop is CASSEDGQGDFVGEKLFF. CDR3 nucleotide sequence: TGTGCCAGCAGTGAAGACGGACAGGGGGATTTCGTAGGTGAAAAACTGTTTTTT.

This clonotype was observed at least ten times. The rearrangement joins TRBV6-6 to TRBJ2-7, with D uncertain. Germline CDR1 and CDR2: MNHNY and SVGAGI (reference sequence). V lost 2 bases to trimming and J lost 2 bases, with 10 bases between them. The CDR3 is made up of 14 amino acids. Written as DNA, the CDR3 is TGTGCCAGCAGTTACGGGCCCGCCACCTACGAGCAGTACTTC. This codes for CASSYGPATYEQYF.

This clonotype was recorded many times. The chain employs TRBV7-9 and TRBJ1-1, with a weak D call TRBD1 (5 bases). The CDR3 spans 14 residues. V lost 8 bases, J lost 1 base, and 14 bases lay in between. Germline V gives CDR1 SEHNR, CDR2 FQNEAQ (reference sequence). CDR3 residues: CASLRQTTNTEAFF. The DNA for the CDR3 is TGTGCCAGCCTTCGACAGACAACGAACACTGAAGCTTTCTTT.